This record concerns one T cell receptor (beta chain) sequence. The germline gives CDR1 SNHLY, CDR2 FYNNEI. V lost 7 bases and J lost 0; bases outside the gene matches: 5. The CDR3 consists of 14 residues. This specimen belongs to a study of blood T cell repertoires in COVID-19. Per the original data handling: Cell counts per sample came from amplifying reference gene primers. This table comes from immunoSEQ multiplex PCR, and its TCRdb copy is limited to in-frame clones, with some not included. D and trimming were read from the DNA, whereas the V and J calls and clone size are those reported in that table. Altogether 84,000 or so clones are present, around four fifths being singletons, with the ten largest covering 15% to 20%.

The specimen sequenced was peripheral blood. The chain combines TRBV2 with TRBJ1-1; 7 bases align to TRBD1. The receptor's source is a man older than 75 with active or convalescent COVID-19. CDR3 region: CASTPDRMNTEAFF. The CDR3 nucleotides are TGTGCCAGCACCCCGGACAGGATGAACACTGAAGCTTTCTTT.